Presented here are 2 T cell receptor beta chains from one specimen sequenced in a study of beta chain features in type 1 diabetes. Whole-study results and caveats: For Type 1 diabetes patients, all four CD4+ subsets carried TCRB CDR3s that were moderately but significantly shorter.

For these TCRs, the target antigens are not known. Expressed TCRB transcripts were sequenced after all isolated RNA was converted to cDNA. Method: immunoSEQ multiplex PCR; TCRdb's copy keeps in-frame clones and lacks some. The sample records under 850,000 clones, roughly an eighth being singletons. The sample was naive CD4+ T cells from blood. These TCRs come from a man aged 18 to 29 with type 1 diabetes.

CDR3 nucleotides: TGTGCCAGCAGTTTAAGCAGGGGATCCTTGGCTTTCTTT. It encodes CASSLSRGSLAFF. The chain employs TRBV27 and TRBJ1-1, with TRBD1 as a possible D gene (6 bases). Deletions cut 2 bases from V and 11 bases from J, with 15 bases between. The length of the CDR3 is 13 residues. Germline V lookup: CDR1 MNHEY, CDR2 SMNVEV (reference sequence).

This rearrangement joins TRBV4-2 to TRBJ1-1; D gene unclear. This CDR3 comprises 13 residues. Germline-derived CDR1 and CDR2 are LGHNA and YNFKEQ. V was trimmed by 5 bases and J by 1 base, leaving 8 bases between them. In DNA, the CDR3 is TGTGCCAGCAGCGTTCAGGAGAACACTGAAGCTTTCTTT. Its translation is CASSVQENTEAFF.